This entry is about one T cell receptor (beta chain). This sample stems from a study of blood T cell repertoires in COVID-19. Background on the study: Acute-phase and convalescent COVID-19 samples originated in the United States, Italy and Spain.

Trimming took 4 bases from V and 1 from J; bases not matched to a gene: 6. Germline lookup yields CDR1 MDHEN and CDR2 SYDVKM. This CDR3 contains 15 residues. Authors' methods: From reference gene primer amplification, estimates of nucleated cell counts were derived. Only in-frame clones appear in the TCRdb table, and some are missing; sequencing was by immunoSEQ multiplex PCR. The D gene and trimming were derived from the DNA, and the V and J assignments and clone size from that table. Of tens of thousands of clones detected, just under 90% appear once; the ten largest clones hold approximately 1.3%.

The clonotype was recovered from a man aged 60 to 69 with acute or convalescent COVID-19. The chain uses TRBV28 and TRBJ1-1; 7 nucleotides line up with TRBD1. Sequencing input: peripheral blood. The DNA for the CDR3 is TGTGCCAGCAGTTCCCCAGGGGGGCCGAACACTGAAGCTTTCTTT. Translation: CASSSPGGPNTEAFF.